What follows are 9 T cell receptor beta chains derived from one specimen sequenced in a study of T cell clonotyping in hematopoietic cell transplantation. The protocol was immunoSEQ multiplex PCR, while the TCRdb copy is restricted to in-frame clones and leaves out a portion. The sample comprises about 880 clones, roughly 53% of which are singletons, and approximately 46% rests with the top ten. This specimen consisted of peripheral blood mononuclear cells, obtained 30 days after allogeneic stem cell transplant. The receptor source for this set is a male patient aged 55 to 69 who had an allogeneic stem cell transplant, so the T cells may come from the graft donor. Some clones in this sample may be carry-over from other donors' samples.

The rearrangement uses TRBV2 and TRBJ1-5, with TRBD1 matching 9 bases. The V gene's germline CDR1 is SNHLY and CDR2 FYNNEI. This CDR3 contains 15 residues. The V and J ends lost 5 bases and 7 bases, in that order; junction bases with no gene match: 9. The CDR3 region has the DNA TGTGCCAGCAGTCAACAGGGGGCGCGGGCCCAGCCCCAGCATTTT. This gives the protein CASSQQGARAQPQHF.

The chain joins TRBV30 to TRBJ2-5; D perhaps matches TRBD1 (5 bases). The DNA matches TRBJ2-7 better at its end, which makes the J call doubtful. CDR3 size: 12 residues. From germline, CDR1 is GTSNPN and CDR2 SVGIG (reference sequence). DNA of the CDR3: TGTGCCTGTCTAAAGGGGTTCGACGAGCAGTACTTC. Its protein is CACLKGFDEQYF.

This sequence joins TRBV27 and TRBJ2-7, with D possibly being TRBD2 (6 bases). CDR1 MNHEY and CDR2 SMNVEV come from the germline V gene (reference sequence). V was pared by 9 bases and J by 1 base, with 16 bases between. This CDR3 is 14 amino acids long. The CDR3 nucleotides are TGTGCCAGTGCCCTCGGGGGTTGGTCCTACGAGCAGTACTTC. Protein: CASALGGWSYEQYF.

Here the CDR3 reads CASSFGGFYEQYF. The CDR3 DNA reads TGTGCCAGCAGTTTCGGGGGTTTCTACGAGCAGTACTTC. V usage is TRBV27 and J usage is TRBJ2-7; the D gene is possibly TRBD2 (6 bases). Germline V gene lookup returns CDR1 MNHEY and CDR2 SMNVEV (reference sequence). CDR3 length: 13 amino acids. The germline V and J ends were trimmed by 3 bases and 3 bases, with 9 bases remaining between them.

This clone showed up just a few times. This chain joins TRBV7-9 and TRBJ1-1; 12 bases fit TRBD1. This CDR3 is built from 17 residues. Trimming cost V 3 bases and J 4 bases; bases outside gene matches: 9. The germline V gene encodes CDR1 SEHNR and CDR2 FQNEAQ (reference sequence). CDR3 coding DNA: TGTGCCAGCAGCTTGACCGGGACAGGGGGCAAGGGCACTGAAGCTTTCTTT. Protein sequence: CASSLTGTGGKGTEAFF.

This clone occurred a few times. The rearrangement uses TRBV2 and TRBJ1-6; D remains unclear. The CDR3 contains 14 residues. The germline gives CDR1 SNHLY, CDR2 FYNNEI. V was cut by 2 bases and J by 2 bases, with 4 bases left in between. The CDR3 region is CASSEWTYNSPLHF. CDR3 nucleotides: TGTGCCAGCAGTGAATGGACCTATAATTCACCCCTCCACTTT.

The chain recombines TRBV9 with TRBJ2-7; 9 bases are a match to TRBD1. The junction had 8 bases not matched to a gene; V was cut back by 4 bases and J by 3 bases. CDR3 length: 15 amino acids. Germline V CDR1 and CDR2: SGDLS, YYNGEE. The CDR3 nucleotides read TGTGCCAGCAGCTACGGACAGGGGACGGTCTACGAGCAGTACTTC. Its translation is CASSYGQGTVYEQYF. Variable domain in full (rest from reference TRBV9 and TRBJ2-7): DSGVTQTPKHLITATGQRVTLRCSPRSGDLSVYWYQQSLDQGLQFLIQYYNGEERAKGNILERFSAQQFPDLHSELNLSSLELGDSALYFCASSYGQGTVYEQYFGPGTRLTVT.

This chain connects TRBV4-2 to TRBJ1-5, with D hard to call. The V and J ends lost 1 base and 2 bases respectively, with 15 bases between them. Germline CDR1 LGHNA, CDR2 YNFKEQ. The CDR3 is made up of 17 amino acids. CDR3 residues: CASSQVPPRIGNQPQHF. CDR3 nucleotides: TGTGCCAGCAGCCAAGTGCCCCCCAGGATCGGCAATCAGCCCCAGCATTTT.

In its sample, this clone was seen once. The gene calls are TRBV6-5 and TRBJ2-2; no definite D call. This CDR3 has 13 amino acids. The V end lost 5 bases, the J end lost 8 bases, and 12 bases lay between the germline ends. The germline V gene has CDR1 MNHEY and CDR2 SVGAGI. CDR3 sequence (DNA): TGTGCCAGCAGTGTCACTTTCAAGGGGGAGCTGTTTTTT. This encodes CASSVTFKGELFF.